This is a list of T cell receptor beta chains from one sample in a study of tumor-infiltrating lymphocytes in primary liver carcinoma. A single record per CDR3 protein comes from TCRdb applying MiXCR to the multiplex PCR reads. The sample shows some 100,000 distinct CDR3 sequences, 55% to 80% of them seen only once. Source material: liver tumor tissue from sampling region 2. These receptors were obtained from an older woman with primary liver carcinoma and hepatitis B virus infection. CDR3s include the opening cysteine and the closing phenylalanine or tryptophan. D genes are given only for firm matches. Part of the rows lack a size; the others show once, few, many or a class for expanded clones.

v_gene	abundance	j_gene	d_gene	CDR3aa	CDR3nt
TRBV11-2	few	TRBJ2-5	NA	CISSLDFRVETQYF	TGTATCAGCAGCCTAGACTTCAGGGTTGAGACCCAGTACTTC
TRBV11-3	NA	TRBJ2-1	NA	CASSLGLGEWCVYEQFF	TGTGCCAGCAGCTTAGGTCTGGGGGAGTGGTGTGTCTATGAGCAGTTCTTC
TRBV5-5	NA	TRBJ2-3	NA	CASSLGRGEPTAADTQYF	TGTGCCAGCAGTCTAGGGAGAGGAGAGCCCACGGCGGCAGATACGCAGTATTTT
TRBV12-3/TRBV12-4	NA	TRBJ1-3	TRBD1	CASSFRQGGNTTYF	TGTGCCAGCAGTTTCCGACAGGGCGGAAACACTACATATTTT
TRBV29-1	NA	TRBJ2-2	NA	CSVAGLTNTGELLF	TGCAGCGTTGCTGGTCTTACCAACACCGGGGAGCTATTATTT
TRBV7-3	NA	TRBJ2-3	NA	CASSFGLAGTDTRYF	TGTGCCAGCAGCTTCGGGCTGGCGGGTACAGATACGCGGTATTTT
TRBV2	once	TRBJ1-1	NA	CASSESSGMNTEAFF	TGTGCCAGCAGTGAAAGTTCAGGTATGAACACTGAAGCTTTCTTT
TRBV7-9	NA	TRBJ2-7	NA	CASSLDTGGGQYF	TGTGCCAGCAGCTTAGACACAGGGGGGGGGCAGTACTTC
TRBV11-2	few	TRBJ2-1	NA	CASSLGTSGYSEHFF	TGTGCCAGCAGCTTAGGGACCAGCGGTTACAGTGAGCATTTCTTC
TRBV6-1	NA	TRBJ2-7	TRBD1	CAGSEAGQGPISEQYF	TGTGCCGGCAGTGAAGCGGGACAGGGGCCCATATCAGAGCAGTACTTC
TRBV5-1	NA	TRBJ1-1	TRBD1	CASRLGQGVTMNTEAFF	TGCGCCAGCAGATTGGGACAGGGGGTTACCATGAACACTGAAGCTTTCTTT